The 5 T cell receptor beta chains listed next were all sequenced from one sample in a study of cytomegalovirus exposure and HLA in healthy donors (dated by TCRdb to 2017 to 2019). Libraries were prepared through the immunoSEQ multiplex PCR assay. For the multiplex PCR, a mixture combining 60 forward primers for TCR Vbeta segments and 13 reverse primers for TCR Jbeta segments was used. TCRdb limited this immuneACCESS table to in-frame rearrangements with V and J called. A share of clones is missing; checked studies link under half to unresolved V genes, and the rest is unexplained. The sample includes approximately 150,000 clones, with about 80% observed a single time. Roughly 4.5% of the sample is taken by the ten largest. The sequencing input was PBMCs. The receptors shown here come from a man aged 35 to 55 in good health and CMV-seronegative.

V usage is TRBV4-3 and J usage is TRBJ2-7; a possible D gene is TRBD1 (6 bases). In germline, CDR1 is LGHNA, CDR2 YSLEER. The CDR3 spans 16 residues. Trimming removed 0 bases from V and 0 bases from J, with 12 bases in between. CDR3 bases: TGCGCCAGCAGCCAAGAGGGCAGGGGACGCTCCTACGAGCAGTACTTC. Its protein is CASSQEGRGRSYEQYF.

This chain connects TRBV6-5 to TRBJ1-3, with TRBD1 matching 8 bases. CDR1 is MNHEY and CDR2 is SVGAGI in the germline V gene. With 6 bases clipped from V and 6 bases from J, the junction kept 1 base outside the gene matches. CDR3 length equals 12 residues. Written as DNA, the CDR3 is TGTGCCAGCAGACAGGGGGAAAACACCATATATTTT. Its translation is CASRQGENTIYF.

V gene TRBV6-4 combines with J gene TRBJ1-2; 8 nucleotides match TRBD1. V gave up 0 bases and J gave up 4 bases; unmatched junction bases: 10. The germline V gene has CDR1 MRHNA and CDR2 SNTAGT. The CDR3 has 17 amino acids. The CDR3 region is CASSDSGQGPMPYGYTF. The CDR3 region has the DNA TGTGCCAGCAGTGACTCCGGACAGGGACCGATGCCCTATGGCTACACCTTC.

CDR3 in DNA: TGCGCCAGCAGCTTGTCCGGCGGCGTCTATGGCTACACCTTC. Protein product: CASSLSGGVYGYTF. J is TRBJ1-2 and V is TRBV5-1, with D unresolved. This CDR3 is built from 14 residues. CDR1 and CDR2 from the germline V gene are SGHRS and YFSETQ. Trimming shortened V by 1 base and J by 4 bases, and 11 bases separated the two germline ends.

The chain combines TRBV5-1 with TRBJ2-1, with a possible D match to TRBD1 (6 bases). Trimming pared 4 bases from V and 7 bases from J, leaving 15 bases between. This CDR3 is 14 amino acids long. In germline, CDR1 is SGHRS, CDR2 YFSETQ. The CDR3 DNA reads TGCGCCAGCAGCATGGACAGTCTCAGTAATGAGCAGTTCTTC. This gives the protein CASSMDSLSNEQFF.